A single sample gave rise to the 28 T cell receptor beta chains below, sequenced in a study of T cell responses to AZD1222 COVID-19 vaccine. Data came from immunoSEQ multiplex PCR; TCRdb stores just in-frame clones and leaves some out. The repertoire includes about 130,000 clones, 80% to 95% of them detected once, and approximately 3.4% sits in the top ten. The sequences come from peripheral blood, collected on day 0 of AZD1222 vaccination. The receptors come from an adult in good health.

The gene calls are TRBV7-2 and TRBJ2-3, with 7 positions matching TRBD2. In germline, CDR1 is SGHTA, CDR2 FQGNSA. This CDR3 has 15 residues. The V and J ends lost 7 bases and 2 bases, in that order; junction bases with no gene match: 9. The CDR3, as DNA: TGTGCCAGCACCGAGCCCGGGACTATCACAGATACGCAGTATTTT. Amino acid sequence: CASTEPGTITDTQYF.

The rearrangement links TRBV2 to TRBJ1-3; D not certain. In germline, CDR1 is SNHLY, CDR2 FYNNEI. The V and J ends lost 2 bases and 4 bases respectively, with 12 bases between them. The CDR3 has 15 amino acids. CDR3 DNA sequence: TGTGCCAGCAGTGAAAATGTGCTGGTAGGAAACACCATATATTTT. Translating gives CASSENVLVGNTIYF.

This chain's CDR3 is CASSLVTRRGRSYEQYF. Written as DNA, the CDR3 is TGTGCCAGCAGCTTAGTCACCCGGAGGGGGAGGTCCTACGAGCAGTACTTC. This sequence joins TRBV7-2 and TRBJ2-7, with D tentatively TRBD1 or TRBD2 (6 bases each). The CDR3 extends over 17 amino acids. Germline V gene lookup returns CDR1 SGHTA and CDR2 FQGNSA. The V end was cut by 1 base, the J end by 1 base, with 17 bases between. The full variable domain, with the rest looked up from reference TRBV7-2 and TRBJ2-7, is GAGVSQSPSNKVTEKGKDVELRCDPISGHTALYWYRQSLGQGLEFLIYFQGNSAPDKSGLPSDRFSAERTGGSVSTLTIQRTQQEDSAVYLCASSLVTRRGRSYEQYFGPGTRLTVT.

The CDR3 spells CASSIEDYSSYEQYF. As DNA, the CDR3 is TGTGCCAGTAGTATAGAGGACTACTCCTCCTACGAGCAGTACTTC. The rearrangement links TRBV19 to TRBJ2-7, with D perhaps matching TRBD2 (6 bases). With 0 bases removed from V and 0 bases from J, the gap between germline ends came to 9 bases. The CDR3 is made up of 15 amino acids. Per germline, CDR1 LNHDA and CDR2 SQIVND (reference sequence). Looking up the rest from reference TRBV19 and TRBJ2-7 gives the full variable domain: DGGITQSPKYLFRKEGQNVTLSCEQNLNHDAMYWYRQDPGQGLRLIYYSQIVNDFQKGDIAEGYSVSREKKESFPLTVTSAQKNPTAFYLCASSIEDYSSYEQYFGPGTRLTVT.

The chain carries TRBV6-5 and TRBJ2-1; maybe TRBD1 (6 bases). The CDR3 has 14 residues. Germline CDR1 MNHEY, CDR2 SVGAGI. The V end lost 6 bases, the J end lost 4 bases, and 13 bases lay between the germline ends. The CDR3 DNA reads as TGTGCCAGCAGAAAGACAGGACCTTACAATGAGCAGTTCTTC. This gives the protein CASRKTGPYNEQFF.

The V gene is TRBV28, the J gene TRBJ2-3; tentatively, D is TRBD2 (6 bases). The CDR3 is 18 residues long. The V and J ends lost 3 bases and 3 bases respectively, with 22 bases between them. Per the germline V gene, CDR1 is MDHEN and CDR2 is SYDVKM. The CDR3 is CASSFEAEKGLGTDTQYF. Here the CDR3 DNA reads TGTGCCAGCAGTTTCGAGGCGGAAAAGGGACTGGGGACAGATACGCAGTATTTT.

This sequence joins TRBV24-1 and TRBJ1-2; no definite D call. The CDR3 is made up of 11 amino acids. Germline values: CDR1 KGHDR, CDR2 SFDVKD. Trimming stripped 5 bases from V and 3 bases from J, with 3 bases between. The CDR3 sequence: CATSGDYGYTF. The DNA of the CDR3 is TGTGCCACCAGTGGTGACTATGGCTACACCTTC.

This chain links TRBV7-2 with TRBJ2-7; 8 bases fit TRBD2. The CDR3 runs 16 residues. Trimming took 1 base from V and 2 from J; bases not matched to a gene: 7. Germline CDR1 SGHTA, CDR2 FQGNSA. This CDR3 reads CASSLGPTSVPYEQYF. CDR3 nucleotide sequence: TGTGCCAGCAGCTTAGGTCCGACTAGCGTGCCCTACGAGCAGTACTTC.

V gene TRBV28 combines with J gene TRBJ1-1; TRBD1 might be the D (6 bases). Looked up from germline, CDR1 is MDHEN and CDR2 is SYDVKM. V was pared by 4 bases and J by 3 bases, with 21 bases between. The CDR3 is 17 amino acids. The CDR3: CASSSQGSPTWDTEAFF. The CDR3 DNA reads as TGTGCCAGCAGTTCACAGGGAAGCCCCACATGGGACACTGAAGCTTTCTTT.

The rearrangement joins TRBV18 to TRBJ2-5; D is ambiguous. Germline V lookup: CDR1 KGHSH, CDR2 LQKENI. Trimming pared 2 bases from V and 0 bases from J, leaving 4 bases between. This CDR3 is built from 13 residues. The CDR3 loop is CASSPNHQETQYF. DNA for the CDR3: TGTGCCAGCTCACCAAATCACCAAGAGACCCAGTACTTC. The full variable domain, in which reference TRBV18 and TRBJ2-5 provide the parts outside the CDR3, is NAGVMQNPRHLVRRRGQEARLRCSPMKGHSHVYWYRQLPEEGLKFMVYLQKENIIDESGMPKERFSAEFPKEGPSILRIQQVVRGDSAAYFCASSPNHQETQYFGPGTRLLVL.

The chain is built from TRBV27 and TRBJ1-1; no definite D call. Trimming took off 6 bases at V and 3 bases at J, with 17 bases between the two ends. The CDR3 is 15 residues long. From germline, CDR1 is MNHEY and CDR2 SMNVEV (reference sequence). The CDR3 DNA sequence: TGTGCCAGCAGCGAAGGGAAAGGGTGGGACACTGAAGCTTTCTTT. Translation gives CASSEGKGWDTEAFF.

In nucleotides, the CDR3 is TGTGCCAGCAGCCATGTAACGGACTATGGCTACACCTTC. It is translated as CASSHVTDYGYTF. The rearrangement joins TRBV16 to TRBJ1-2; no definite D call. Germline values: CDR1 KGHSY, CDR2 FQNENV. V was pared by 3 bases and J by 3 bases, with 8 bases between. This CDR3 spans 13 amino acids. Full variable domain (rest looked up from reference TRBV16 and TRBJ1-2): GEEVAQTPKHLVRGEGQKAKLYCAPIKGHSYVFWYQQVLKNEFKFLISFQNENVFDETGMPKERFSAKCLPNSPCSLEIQATKLEDSAVYFCASSHVTDYGYTFGSGTRLTVV.

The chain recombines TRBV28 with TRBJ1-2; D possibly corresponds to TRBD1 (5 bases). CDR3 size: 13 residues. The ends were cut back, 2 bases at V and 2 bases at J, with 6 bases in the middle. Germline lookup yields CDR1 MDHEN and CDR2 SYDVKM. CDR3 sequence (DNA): TGTGCCAGCAGTTTAAGACAGAACTATGGCTACACCTTC. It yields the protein CASSLRQNYGYTF.

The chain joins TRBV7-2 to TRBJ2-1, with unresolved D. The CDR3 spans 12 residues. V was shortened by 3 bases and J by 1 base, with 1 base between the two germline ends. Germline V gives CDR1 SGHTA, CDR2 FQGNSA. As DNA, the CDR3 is TGTGCCAGCAGCTTTTCCTACAATGAGCAGTTCTTC. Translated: CASSFSYNEQFF.

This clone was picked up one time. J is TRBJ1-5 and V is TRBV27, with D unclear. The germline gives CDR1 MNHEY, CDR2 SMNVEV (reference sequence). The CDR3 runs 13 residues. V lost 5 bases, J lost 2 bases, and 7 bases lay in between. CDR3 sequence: CASSPPGNQPQHF. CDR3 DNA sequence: TGTGCCAGCAGTCCCCCGGGCAATCAGCCCCAGCATTTT.

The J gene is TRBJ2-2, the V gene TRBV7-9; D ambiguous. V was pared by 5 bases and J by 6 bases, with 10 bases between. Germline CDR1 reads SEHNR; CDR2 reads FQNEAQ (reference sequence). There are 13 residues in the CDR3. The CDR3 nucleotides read TGTGCCAGCAGCGGATTGGCAGCCGGGGAGCTGTTTTTT. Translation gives CASSGLAAGELFF. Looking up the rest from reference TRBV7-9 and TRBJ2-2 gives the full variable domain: DTGVSQNPRHKITKRGQNVTFRCDPISEHNRLYWYRQTLGQGPEFLTYFQNEAQLEKSRLLSDRFSAERPKGSFSTLEIQRTEQGDSAMYLCASSGLAAGELFFGEGSRLTVL.

The DNA of the CDR3 is TGCGCCAGCAGCCAAGAACACACCTTCTCTGGGGCCAACGTCCTGACTTTC. Translating it yields CASSQEHTFSGANVLTF. The chain recombines TRBV4-3 with TRBJ2-6; D remains ambiguous. The germline V and J ends were trimmed by 0 bases and 0 bases, with 9 bases remaining between them. Germline CDR1 LGHNA, CDR2 YSLEER. This CDR3 region has 17 residues.

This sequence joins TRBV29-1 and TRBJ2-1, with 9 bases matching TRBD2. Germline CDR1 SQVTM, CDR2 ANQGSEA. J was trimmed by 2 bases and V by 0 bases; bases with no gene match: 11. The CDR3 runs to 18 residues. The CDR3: CSVEEPFSGRTAYNEQFF. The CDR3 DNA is TGCAGCGTTGAAGAGCCCTTTAGCGGGAGAACCGCCTACAATGAGCAGTTCTTC.

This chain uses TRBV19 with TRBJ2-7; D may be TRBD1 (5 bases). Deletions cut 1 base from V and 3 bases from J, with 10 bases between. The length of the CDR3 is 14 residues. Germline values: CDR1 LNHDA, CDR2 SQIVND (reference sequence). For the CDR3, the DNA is TGTGCCAGTAGTATAGCCCAGGGTGACTACGAGCAGTACTTC. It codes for CASSIAQGDYEQYF.

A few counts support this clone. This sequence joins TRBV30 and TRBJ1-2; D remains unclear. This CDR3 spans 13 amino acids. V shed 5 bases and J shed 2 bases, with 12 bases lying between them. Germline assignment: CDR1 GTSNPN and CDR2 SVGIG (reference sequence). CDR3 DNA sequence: TGTGCCTGGCGGACTGAAGCCAACTATGGCTACACCTTC. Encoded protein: CAWRTEANYGYTF. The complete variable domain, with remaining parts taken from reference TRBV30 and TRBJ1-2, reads SQTIHQWPATLVQPVGSPLSLECTVEGTSNPNLYWYRQAAGRGLQLLFYSVGIGQISSEVPQNLSASRPQDRQFILSSKKLLLSDSGFYLCAWRTEANYGYTFGSGTRLTVV.

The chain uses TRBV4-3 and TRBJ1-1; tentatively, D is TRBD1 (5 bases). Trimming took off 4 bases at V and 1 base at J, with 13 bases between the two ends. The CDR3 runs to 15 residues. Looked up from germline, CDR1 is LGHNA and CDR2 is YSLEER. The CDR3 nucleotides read TGCGCCAGCAGCCGCTACAAGACAGCGAACACTGAAGCTTTCTTT. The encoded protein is CASSRYKTANTEAFF.

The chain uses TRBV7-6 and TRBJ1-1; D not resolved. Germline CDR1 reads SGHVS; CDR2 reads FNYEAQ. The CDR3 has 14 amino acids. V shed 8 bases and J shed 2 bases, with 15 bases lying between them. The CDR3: CASRSSPQNTEAFF. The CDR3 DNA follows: TGTGCCAGCCGCAGCTCCCCGCAAAACACTGAAGCTTTCTTT.

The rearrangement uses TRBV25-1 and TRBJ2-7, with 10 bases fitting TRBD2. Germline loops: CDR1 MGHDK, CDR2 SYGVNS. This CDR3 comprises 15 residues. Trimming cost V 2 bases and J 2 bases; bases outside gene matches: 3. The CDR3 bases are TGTGCCAGCAGTGAAAGGCTAGCGGGGGCCTACGAGCAGTACTTC. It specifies CASSERLAGAYEQYF.

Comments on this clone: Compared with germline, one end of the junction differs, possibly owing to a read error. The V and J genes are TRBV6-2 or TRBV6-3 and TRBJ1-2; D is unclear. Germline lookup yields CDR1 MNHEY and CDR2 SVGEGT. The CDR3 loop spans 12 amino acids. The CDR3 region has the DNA TGTGCCAGCAGCGGACGTAACTCTGGCTACACCTTC. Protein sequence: CASSGRNSGYTF.

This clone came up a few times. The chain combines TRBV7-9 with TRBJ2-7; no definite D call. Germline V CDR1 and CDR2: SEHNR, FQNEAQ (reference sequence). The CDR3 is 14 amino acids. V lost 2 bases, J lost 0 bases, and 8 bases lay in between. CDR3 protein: CASSLQRYSYEQYF. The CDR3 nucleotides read TGTGCCAGCAGCTTACAGCGCTACTCCTACGAGCAGTACTTC.

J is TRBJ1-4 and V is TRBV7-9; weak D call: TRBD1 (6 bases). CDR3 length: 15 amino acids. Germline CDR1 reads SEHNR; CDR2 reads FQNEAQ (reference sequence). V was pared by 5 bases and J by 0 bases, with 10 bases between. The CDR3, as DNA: TGTGCCAGCAGCCGGGACACAACAACTAATGAAAAACTGTTTTTT. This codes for CASSRDTTTNEKLFF. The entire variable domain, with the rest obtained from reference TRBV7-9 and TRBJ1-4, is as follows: DTGVSQNPRHKITKRGQNVTFRCDPISEHNRLYWYRQTLGQGPEFLTYFQNEAQLEKSRLLSDRFSAERPKGSFSTLEIQRTEQGDSAMYLCASSRDTTTNEKLFFGSGTQLSVL.

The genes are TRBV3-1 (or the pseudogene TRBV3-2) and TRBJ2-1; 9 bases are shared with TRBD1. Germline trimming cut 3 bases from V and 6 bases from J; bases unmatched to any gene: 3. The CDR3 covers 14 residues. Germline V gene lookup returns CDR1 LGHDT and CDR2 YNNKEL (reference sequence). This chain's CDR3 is CASSQGTGRNEQFF. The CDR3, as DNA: TGTGCCAGCAGCCAGGGGACAGGGCGCAATGAGCAGTTCTTC.

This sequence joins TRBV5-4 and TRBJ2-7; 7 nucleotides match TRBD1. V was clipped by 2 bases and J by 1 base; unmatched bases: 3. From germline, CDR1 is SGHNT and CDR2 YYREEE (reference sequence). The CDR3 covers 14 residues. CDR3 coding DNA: TGTGCCAGCAGCTTTAAGGGACAGTCCTACGAGCAGTACTTC. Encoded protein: CASSFKGQSYEQYF.